Listed here is a single TCR beta chain. Its specificity is unknown. This entry is derived from a study of T cell repertoires in cytomegalovirus infection. Study-wide background: Evidence of both CMV infection and a matching HLA type came from public TCR beta signatures. Study conclusions and caveats: Cumulative frequency (of public TCR beta family members) identified carriers of CMV plus the relevant HLA.

TCRdb ran MiXCR on the reads and lists one entry per CDR3 protein. Found here are about 530,000 distinct CDR3 sequences, more than 25% of them singletons; the top ten hold less than 15%. The CDR3 is 15 amino acids. From germline, CDR1 is LNHNV and CDR2 YYDKDF (reference sequence). The V and J ends lost 0 bases and 7 bases respectively, with 16 bases between them. J is TRBJ2-7 and V is TRBV15, with TRBD1 as a possible D gene (6 bases). The sample was PBMCs. This TCR was sampled from a human donor in good health (CMV status not recorded). Some clones in this sample may be carry-over from other donors' samples. CDR3 nucleotide sequence: TGTGCCACCAGCAGAGAGGTGGCAGGGGCAGGGGAGCAGTACTTC. The encoded protein is CATSREVAGAGEQYF.